These 25 T cell receptor beta chains originate from one sample sequenced in a study of shared clonotypes between healthy human individuals. Libraries were prepared by immunoSEQ multiplex PCR; TCRdb keeps only in-frame clonotypes and omits some of them. The sample shows approximately 1.1 million clones, 75% to 85% of them seen only once. The sample consisted of memory CD4+ T cells from PBMCs. Subset of the sample: CD45RA-negative fraction. Receptor source: a man between 18 and 35 years old in good health. Some clones in this sample may be carry-over from other donors' samples.

The gene calls are TRBV6-1 and TRBJ1-2; the D is unclear. The V gene lost 5 bases and the J gene lost 4 bases, with 8 bases spanning the gap. Germline V lookup: CDR1 MNHNS, CDR2 SASEGT. The CDR3 is 12 residues long. CDR3 sequence reads: CASSREVYGYTF. CDR3 sequence (DNA): TGTGCCAGCAGTAGGGAGGTCTATGGCTACACCTTC.

The chain recombines TRBV4-2 with TRBJ1-2; D is ambiguous. CDR1 is LGHNA and CDR2 is YNFKEQ in the germline V gene. V was clipped by 0 bases and J by 0 bases, with 11 bases between them. The CDR3 length is 16 residues. For the CDR3, the DNA is TGTGCCAGCAGCCAAGATTATGTCCGCGCTAACTATGGCTACACCTTC. It yields the protein CASSQDYVRANYGYTF.

This clone appeared once. The rearrangement links TRBV7-6 to TRBJ1-1; D is unclear. With 1 base removed from V and 4 bases from J, the gap between germline ends came to 19 bases. Germline V lookup: CDR1 SGHVS, CDR2 FNYEAQ. This CDR3 region has 17 residues. The CDR3 region is CASSLVMLPGIPTEAFF. In nucleotides, the CDR3 is TGTGCCAGCAGCTTAGTTATGTTACCGGGAATACCCACTGAAGCTTTCTTT.

The rearrangement joins TRBV16 to TRBJ1-5, with no clear D. Germline assignment: CDR1 KGHSY and CDR2 FQNENV. The CDR3 extends over 14 amino acids. V was cut by 4 bases and J by 7 bases, with 14 bases left in between. CDR3 sequence reads: CASSPLPWSQPQHF. In DNA form, the CDR3 reads TGTGCCAGCAGCCCCCTACCCTGGAGCCAGCCCCAGCATTTT.

The chain couples TRBV4-3 to TRBJ2-7; D is unresolved. Trimming shortened V by 0 bases and J by 3 bases, and 6 bases separated the two germline ends. The CDR3 has 13 residues. Germline CDR1 reads LGHNA; CDR2 reads YSLEER. Written as DNA, the CDR3 is TGCGCCAGCAGCCAAGAGCCTCGCTACGAGCAGTACTTC. Encoded protein: CASSQEPRYEQYF.

The gene calls are TRBV7-2 and TRBJ1-2; no reliable D call. V shed 5 bases and J shed 8 bases, with 9 bases lying between them. This CDR3 is 11 amino acids long. Germline loops: CDR1 SGHTA, CDR2 FQGNSA. CDR3 sequence reads: CASSPHGGYTF. The DNA for the CDR3 is TGTGCCAGCAGCCCCCACGGCGGCTACACCTTC.

This rearrangement joins TRBV29-1 to TRBJ1-1, with TRBD1 as a possible D gene (6 bases). The CDR3 consists of 13 residues. Germline V lookup: CDR1 SQVTM, CDR2 ANQGSEA. Trimming shortened V by 5 bases and J by 1 base, and 11 bases separated the two germline ends. CDR3 sequence (DNA): TGCAGCGTTCTCAGGGACACGAACACTGAAGCTTTCTTT. Translated, it gives CSVLRDTNTEAFF.

This chain uses TRBV9 with TRBJ1-3; the D gene is possibly TRBD1 (6 bases). CDR1 is SGDLS, CDR2 YYNGEE, per germline. The CDR3 is made up of 15 amino acids. V lost 4 bases and J 1 base, leaving 12 bases between the germline ends. CDR3 in amino acids: CASSPQGLSGNTIYF. The CDR3 coding sequence is TGTGCCAGCAGCCCACAGGGTTTGTCTGGAAACACCATATATTTT.

The chain employs TRBV29-1 and TRBJ2-5; unclear D gene. Trimming removed 6 bases from V and 5 bases from J, with 13 bases in between. CDR1 is SQVTM, CDR2 ANQGSEA, per germline. The CDR3 has 12 amino acids. CDR3 DNA sequence: TGCAGCGTGACCGCGCCCGCTGAGACCCAGTACTTC. Translating gives CSVTAPAETQYF.

This sequence joins TRBV7-3 and TRBJ2-3; D possibly corresponds to TRBD2 (6 bases). V lost 2 bases and J lost 1, with 10 bases in between. The CDR3 is 15 amino acids. Germline-derived CDR1 and CDR2 are SGHTA and FQGTGA. The CDR3 protein is CASSLSGTGTDTQYF. Written as DNA, the CDR3 is TGTGCCAGCAGCTTATCCGGGACTGGCACAGATACGCAGTATTTT.

This chain links TRBV28 with TRBJ1-1, with 7 bases fitting TRBD1. CDR3 length equals 13 residues. Germline V gene sequence: CDR1 MDHEN, CDR2 SYDVKM. V shed 5 bases, J shed 10 bases, and the junction held 10 bases outside the gene matches. The CDR3 loop reads CASSGGGTAGAFF. CDR3 coding DNA: TGTGCCAGCAGTGGAGGAGGGACAGCTGGAGCTTTCTTT.

The chain couples TRBV18 to TRBJ2-3; 9 bases are a match to TRBD1. V was pared by 0 bases and J by 4 bases, with 8 bases of the junction left unmatched. CDR1 is KGHSH, CDR2 LQKENI, per germline. This CDR3 comprises 17 residues. Written as DNA, the CDR3 is TGTGCCAGCTCACCACCGGGGACAGGGAGTGCGGCAGATACGCAGTATTTT. It specifies CASSPPGTGSAADTQYF.

This clone has just one count. This sample also contains other DNA sequences that code for the same CDR3. The J gene is TRBJ2-3, the V gene TRBV7-9; D not resolved. The germline V gene has CDR1 SEHNR and CDR2 FQNEAQ (reference sequence). V lost 1 base and J 0 bases, leaving 8 bases between the germline ends. The CDR3 extends over 15 amino acids. CDR3 protein: CASSLGLASTDTQYF. Here the CDR3 DNA reads TGTGCCAGCAGCTTAGGATTAGCCAGCACAGATACGCAGTATTTT.

The V and J genes are TRBV9 and TRBJ2-1, with a possible D match to TRBD2 (6 bases). The CDR3 has 15 amino acids. Germline values: CDR1 SGDLS, CDR2 YYNGEE. Trimming removed 0 bases at V and 3 bases at J, with 10 bases between. In DNA, the CDR3 is TGTGCCAGCAGCGTAGCGGGGACTTACTACAATGAGCAGTTCTTC. Translated, it gives CASSVAGTYYNEQFF. Looking up the rest from reference TRBV9 and TRBJ2-1 gives the full variable domain: DSGVTQTPKHLITATGQRVTLRCSPRSGDLSVYWYQQSLDQGLQFLIQYYNGEERAKGNILERFSAQQFPDLHSELNLSSLELGDSALYFCASSVAGTYYNEQFFGPGTRLTVL.

The J gene is TRBJ2-7, the V gene TRBV7-9; D gene ambiguous. Trimming took 2 bases from V and 6 from J, leaving 14 bases between them. From germline, CDR1 is SEHNR and CDR2 FQNEAQ (reference sequence). The length of the CDR3 is 14 residues. DNA of the CDR3: TGTGCCAGCAGCTTACAAGGTTCTTCCCCCGAGCAGTACTTC. Translation gives CASSLQGSSPEQYF.

This chain links TRBV18 with TRBJ1-4; D uncertain. This CDR3 is built from 13 residues. The germline CDR1 and CDR2 sequences are KGHSH and LQKENI. Trimming took 6 bases from V and 6 from J, leaving 11 bases between them. The CDR3, as DNA: TGTGCCAGCTCGGAGACACTTGATGAAAAACTGTTTTTT. Protein: CASSETLDEKLFF.

The V and J genes are TRBV7-9 and TRBJ2-3, with unresolved D. The germline V and J ends were trimmed by 1 base and 4 bases, with 6 bases remaining between them. Germline CDR1 SEHNR, CDR2 FQNEAQ (reference sequence). There are 13 residues in the CDR3. CDR3 loop: CASSLGVSDTQYF. The CDR3 DNA follows: TGTGCCAGCAGCTTAGGGGTATCAGATACGCAGTATTTT.

The chain is built from TRBV2 and TRBJ2-7; tentative D call: TRBD2 (6 bases). Trimming removed 4 bases from V and 4 bases from J, with 17 bases in between. Germline-derived CDR1 and CDR2 are SNHLY and FYNNEI. The CDR3 runs 15 residues. CDR3 coding DNA: TGTGCCAGCAGTGCGCAGGCGGGATCCGGGTACGAGCAGTACTTC. Protein sequence: CASSAQAGSGYEQYF.

J is TRBJ1-5 and V is TRBV28, with 7 bases fitting TRBD1. CDR1 is MDHEN, CDR2 SYDVKM, per germline. V shed 5 bases and J 6 bases; nucleotides not matched to a gene: 10. This CDR3 spans 15 amino acids. The CDR3 region has the DNA TGTGCCAGCAGTGGACTCAGGGGGGGCGCTCAGCCCCAGCATTTT. Its protein product is CASSGLRGGAQPQHF.

This clone was observed a handful of times. This rearrangement joins TRBV28 to TRBJ2-5; D is unclear. Per the germline V gene, CDR1 is MDHEN and CDR2 is SYDVKM. The CDR3 is made up of 11 amino acids. Trimming stripped 7 bases from V and 5 bases from J, with 8 bases between. The CDR3 sequence: CASMRSETQYF. The CDR3 nucleotides read TGTGCCAGCATGAGGTCGGAGACCCAGTACTTC.

The chain uses TRBV28 and TRBJ1-4; a possible D gene is TRBD1 (5 bases). This CDR3 region has 14 residues. Deletions cut 6 bases from V and 8 bases from J, with 16 bases between. Looked up from germline, CDR1 is MDHEN and CDR2 is SYDVKM. The CDR3 spells CASRGVRVREKLFF. Written as DNA, the CDR3 is TGTGCCAGCAGGGGGGTGAGGGTTCGGGAAAAACTGTTTTTT.

The chain is built from TRBV7-3 and TRBJ1-1, with TRBD1 matching 12 bases. Germline lookup yields CDR1 SGHTA and CDR2 FQGTGA. The CDR3 length is 17 residues. J gave up 6 bases and V 5 bases, and 13 bases lay outside the gene matches. CDR3 in amino acids: CASSRTGTGGLSAEAFF. The CDR3 coding sequence is TGTGCCAGCAGCAGAACCGGGACAGGGGGCCTTAGTGCTGAAGCTTTCTTT.

Note on this clone: Other nucleotide sequences from this sample produce the same CDR3. The chain has TRBV19 and TRBJ2-2, with D unclear. The V and J ends lost 1 base and 1 base respectively, with 4 bases between them. CDR1 and CDR2 from the germline V gene are LNHDA and SQIVND (reference sequence). This CDR3 is built from 14 residues. The CDR3 here is CASSIGQNTGELFF. CDR3 DNA: TGTGCCAGTAGTATAGGACAGAACACCGGGGAGCTGTTTTTT.

This clone was recorded once. The CDR3 loop reads CASSEDRGYYGYTF. CDR3 nucleotides: TGTGCCAGCAGTGAAGACAGGGGATACTATGGCTACACCTTC. The V gene is TRBV6-1, the J gene TRBJ1-2; 7 bases agree with TRBD1. Looked up from germline, CDR1 is MNHNS and CDR2 is SASEGT. The V segment lost 1 base and the J segment 3 bases; nucleotides outside the gene matches: 2. The length of the CDR3 is 14 residues.

The rearrangement uses TRBV2 and TRBJ1-2; possible D gene TRBD1, 6 bases. Germline-derived CDR1 and CDR2 are SNHLY and FYNNEI. This CDR3 is built from 14 residues. Trimming pared 6 bases from V and 8 bases from J, leaving 19 bases between. CDR3 coding DNA: TGTGCCAGCAGCCTTACAATACAGGGAAGGGGCTACACCTTC. Its translation is CASSLTIQGRGYTF.